This TCR beta chain was profiled in a study of blood T cell repertoires in COVID-19. In the original analysis: Using reference gene primer amplification, nucleated cell counts were estimated. Assay: immunoSEQ multiplex PCR; the TCRdb copy retains only in-frame clones and omits some. The V and J calls and the clone size are those of that table, but D and trimming were determined from the DNA. The table shows tens of thousands of clones, with approximately 86% occurring only once. This clone counts as medium-sized. The V gene's germline CDR1 is LNHDA and CDR2 SQIVND (reference sequence). Trimming cost V 5 bases and J 10 bases, with 9 bases left between them. This CDR3 has 11 residues.

The sequencing sample was made of peripheral blood. The sequence was obtained from a woman of 80 years or more with active or convalescent COVID-19. The J gene is TRBJ2-1, the V gene TRBV19; no firm D call. The CDR3 spells CASSFSAEQFF. CDR3 nucleotides: TGTGCCAGTAGTTTTAGTGCCGAGCAGTTCTTC. Combining the CDR3 with reference TRBV19 and TRBJ2-1 gives the whole variable domain DGGITQSPKYLFRKEGQNVTLSCEQNLNHDAMYWYRQDPGQGLRLIYYSQIVNDFQKGDIAEGYSVSREKKESFPLTVTSAQKNPTAFYLCASSFSAEQFFGPGTRLTVL.